These 16 T cell receptor beta chains were all obtained from the same sample, sequenced in a study of cytomegalovirus exposure and HLA in healthy donors. PCR primers comprised 60 Vbeta and 13 Jbeta primers. Here immunoSEQ multiplex PCR was the method, and the copy in TCRdb shows in-frame clones only, minus some. This table lists tens of thousands of clones. The sample taken for sequencing was PBMCs. These receptor sequences come from a woman between 40 and 50 years old in good health and CMV-seronegative.

The rearrangement joins TRBV19 to TRBJ1-1, with 7 bases aligning to TRBD1. This CDR3 spans 14 amino acids. In germline, CDR1 is LNHDA, CDR2 SQIVND (reference sequence). Trimming removed 5 bases from V and 5 bases from J; junction bases left unmatched: 8. CDR3 protein: CASSPRQGRTEAFF. The CDR3 coding sequence is TGTGCCAGTAGTCCCCGACAGGGTCGGACTGAAGCTTTCTTT. Supplemented by reference TRBV19 and TRBJ1-1, the full variable domain reads DGGITQSPKYLFRKEGQNVTLSCEQNLNHDAMYWYRQDPGQGLRLIYYSQIVNDFQKGDIAEGYSVSREKKESFPLTVTSAQKNPTAFYLCASSPRQGRTEAFFGQGTRLTVV.

The chain uses TRBV25-1 and TRBJ1-1; weak D call: TRBD1 (6 bases). Trimming left V 3 bases short and J 5 bases short, with 10 bases between. The V gene's germline CDR1 is MGHDK and CDR2 SYGVNS. The length of the CDR3 is 13 residues. CDR3 coding DNA: TGTGCCAGCAGTGACTGGACAGAAACTGAAGCTTTCTTT. It yields the protein CASSDWTETEAFF. The full variable domain, in which reference TRBV25-1 and TRBJ1-1 provide the parts outside the CDR3, is EADIYQTPRYLVIGTGKKITLECSQTMGHDKMYWYQQDPGMELHLIHYSYGVNSTEKGDLSSESTVSRIRTEHFPLTLESARPSHTSQYLCASSDWTETEAFFGQGTRLTVV.

The chain employs TRBV7-8 and TRBJ2-5; D may be TRBD1 (6 bases). CDR1 SGHVS and CDR2 FQNEAQ come from the germline V gene. The CDR3 sequence is 14 residues long. Trimming stripped 1 base from V and 2 bases from J, with 8 bases between. In DNA form, the CDR3 reads TGTGCCAGCAGCTTAGGCAGGGGACAAGAGACCCAGTACTTC. This codes for CASSLGRGQETQYF.

This chain uses TRBV29-1 with TRBJ1-1; D is possibly TRBD1 (5 bases). Per germline, CDR1 SQVTM and CDR2 ANQGSEA. V was clipped by 7 bases and J by 7 bases, with 16 bases between them. The CDR3 covers 12 residues. The CDR3: CSARQYTIEAFF. The CDR3 bases are TGCAGCGCCCGACAGTATACTATTGAAGCTTTCTTT.

CDR3 in DNA: TGTGCCAGCTCACCAGAACTCGTACTAGCCAAAAACATTCAGTACTTC. Its translation: CASSPELVLAKNIQYF. The chain carries TRBV18 and TRBJ2-4; D not resolved. V lost 2 bases, J lost 0 bases, and 11 bases lay in between. Germline V gives CDR1 KGHSH, CDR2 LQKENI. This CDR3 is 16 amino acids long.

J is TRBJ2-1 and V is TRBV5-1, with D possibly matching TRBD1 (6 bases). The CDR3 loop spans 18 amino acids. Trimming pared 1 base from V and 5 bases from J, leaving 22 bases between. The V gene's germline CDR1 is SGHRS and CDR2 YFSETQ. Here the CDR3 DNA reads TGCGCCAGCAGCTTGTTCCGGGGCTCAGGGGCTGGGGACAATGAGCAGTTCTTC. Encoded protein: CASSLFRGSGAGDNEQFF. The full variable domain, rest sourced from reference TRBV5-1 and TRBJ2-1, is KAGVTQTPRYLIKTRGQQVTLSCSPISGHRSVSWYQQTPGQGLQFLFEYFSETQRNKGNFPGRFSGRQFSNSRSEMNVSTLELGDSALYLCASSLFRGSGAGDNEQFFGPGTRLTVL.

The chain joins TRBV7-7 to TRBJ2-3; D may be TRBD2 (6 bases). This CDR3 comprises 13 residues. V was shortened by 5 bases and J by 0 bases, with 6 bases between the two germline ends. Germline V lookup: CDR1 SSHAT, CDR2 FNYEAQ (reference sequence). The CDR3 DNA reads as TGTGCCAGCAGCGGGGGGAGCACAGATACGCAGTATTTT. Translated: CASSGGSTDTQYF.

The chain joins TRBV30 to TRBJ2-3, with D perhaps TRBD2 (7 bases). CDR3 length: 16 amino acids. Germline V lookup: CDR1 GTSNPN, CDR2 SVGIG (reference sequence). With 5 bases removed from V and 2 bases from J, the gap between germline ends came to 20 bases. The CDR3 protein is CAWATGFAGVTDTQYF. CDR3 nucleotides: TGTGCCTGGGCTACAGGGTTTGCGGGGGTCACAGATACGCAGTATTTT.

J is TRBJ1-4 and V is TRBV13, with D perhaps matching TRBD1 (5 bases). This CDR3 has 16 residues. Germline CDR1 reads PRHDT; CDR2 reads FYEKMQ (reference sequence). V was shortened by 1 base and J by 5 bases, with 14 bases between the two germline ends. The CDR3 is CASSLAQGGRNEKLFF. The CDR3 bases are TGTGCCAGCAGCTTAGCTCAGGGTGGGAGGAATGAAAAACTGTTTTTT.

This chain joins TRBV5-1 and TRBJ1-2; the D gene is possibly TRBD1 (6 bases). This CDR3 contains 14 residues. The germline V gene has CDR1 SGHRS and CDR2 YFSETQ. Trimming shortened V by 0 bases and J by 8 bases, and 14 bases separated the two germline ends. The CDR3 nucleotides read TGCGCCAGCAGCTTGGAAGGGCAGGGGAAGGGCTACACCTTC. Translation gives CASSLEGQGKGYTF. The whole variable domain, remainder taken from reference TRBV5-1 and TRBJ1-2, is KAGVTQTPRYLIKTRGQQVTLSCSPISGHRSVSWYQQTPGQGLQFLFEYFSETQRNKGNFPGRFSGRQFSNSRSEMNVSTLELGDSALYLCASSLEGQGKGYTFGSGTRLTVV.

Here the CDR3 reads CASSLRGPTGETQYF. The CDR3 DNA is TGTGCCAGCAGCTTAAGGGGGCCGACGGGAGAGACCCAGTACTTC. The genes are TRBV7-2 and TRBJ2-5; 7 bases map to TRBD1. The CDR3 is made up of 15 amino acids. Germline CDR1 and CDR2: SGHTA and FQGNSA. The J segment lost 4 bases and the V segment lost 2 bases, leaving 7 bases of the junction unmatched.

The rearrangement joins TRBV4-3 to TRBJ1-3, with TRBD1 as a possible D gene (5 bases). Trimming took off 3 bases at V and 4 bases at J, with 16 bases between the two ends. This CDR3 spans 16 amino acids. The germline gives CDR1 LGHNA, CDR2 YSLEER. CDR3 nucleotides: TGCGCCAGCAGCCAGACCCAGGGCATCGGCGGAAACACCATATATTTT. Translating gives CASSQTQGIGGNTIYF.

V is TRBV6-6 and J is TRBJ1-2, with TRBD1 matching 8 bases. This CDR3 is built from 16 residues. With V trimmed by 0 bases and J by 0 bases, 3 bases remained unmatched. In germline, CDR1 is MNHNY, CDR2 SVGAGI (reference sequence). The CDR3 loop reads CASSYSQGAANYGYTF. CDR3 in DNA: TGTGCCAGCAGTTACTCGCAGGGGGCCGCTAACTATGGCTACACCTTC.

The V gene is TRBV19, the J gene TRBJ1-5; D gene ambiguous. CDR1 and CDR2 (germline): LNHDA, SQIVND (reference sequence). The CDR3 covers 15 residues. With 3 bases removed from V and 7 bases from J, the gap between germline ends came to 16 bases. The CDR3 protein is CASSIAVAGSQPQHF. The CDR3 region has the DNA TGTGCCAGTAGTATCGCTGTGGCAGGTTCGCAGCCCCAGCATTTT. Variable domain in full (rest from reference TRBV19 and TRBJ1-5): DGGITQSPKYLFRKEGQNVTLSCEQNLNHDAMYWYRQDPGQGLRLIYYSQIVNDFQKGDIAEGYSVSREKKESFPLTVTSAQKNPTAFYLCASSIAVAGSQPQHFGDGTRLSIL.

V and J are TRBV19 and TRBJ2-7; 7 positions match TRBD1. The V segment lost 5 bases and the J segment 3 bases; nucleotides outside the gene matches: 7. Per the germline V gene, CDR1 is LNHDA and CDR2 is SQIVND (reference sequence). The CDR3 runs 14 residues. CDR3 region: CASSPSTGSYEQYF. For the CDR3, the DNA is TGTGCCAGTAGTCCCTCGACAGGGAGCTACGAGCAGTACTTC.

The rearrangement uses TRBV28 and TRBJ1-5, with D possibly being TRBD1 (6 bases). The germline CDR1 and CDR2 sequences are MDHEN and SYDVKM. Trimming left V 4 bases short and J 0 bases short, with 13 bases between. The CDR3 length is 16 residues. This CDR3 is CASSSNTGISNQPQHF. In DNA form, the CDR3 reads TGTGCCAGCAGTTCGAATACAGGGATTAGCAATCAGCCCCAGCATTTT. Full variable domain (outside the CDR3, taken from reference TRBV28 and TRBJ1-5): DVKVTQSSRYLVKRTGEKVFLECVQDMDHENMFWYRQDPGLGLRLIYFSYDVKMKEKGDIPEGYSVSREKKERFSLILESASTNQTSMYLCASSSNTGISNQPQHFGDGTRLSIL.